This is a list of T cell receptor beta chains from one sample in a study of beta chain features in type 1 diabetes. The repertoire was sequenced with immunoSEQ multiplex PCR; TCRdb's copy has only in-frame clones and lacks some. The sample contains about 160,000 clones, about 9% of which appear only once. The specimen was central memory CD4+ T cells from blood. The receptor set was obtained from a woman in her twenties or thirties with type 1 diabetes. The CDR3 runs from the conserved cysteine through the conserved F or W. D genes are given only for firm matches. Size tells how often a clone was seen (once, few, many) or the class of an expanded clone, and some rows leave it out.

j_gene,d_gene,v_gene,abundance,CDR3nt,CDR3aa
TRBJ1-1,TRBD1,TRBV7-6,-,TGTGCCAGCAGCGTCCGGGACAGGGGGACTGAAGCTTTCTTT,CASSVRDRGTEAFF
TRBJ2-6,TRBD2,TRBV7-9,-,TGTGCCAGCAGCCCCGTAGGACTAGCGGACTCTGGGGCCAACGTCCTGACTTTC,CASSPVGLADSGANVLTF
TRBJ2-5,-,TRBV14,-,TGTGCCAGCAGCCAAGATCGAGGGGCAGGGGTATGGAAGACCCAGTACTTC,CASSQDRGAGVWKTQYF
TRBJ2-2,-,TRBV7-9,few,TGTGCCAGCACCAGAAACGAAGAGGGAAACACCGGGGAGCTGTTTTTT,CASTRNEEGNTGELFF
TRBJ1-5,TRBD1,TRBV27,few,TGTGCCAGCAATAACAGGGGGCCCAATCAGCCCCAGCATTTT,CASNNRGPNQPQHF
TRBJ1-5,-,TRBV27,-,TGTGCCAGCAGTTTCCTAGGGGGTGACAATCAGCCCCAGCATTTT,CASSFLGGDNQPQHF
TRBJ2-5,TRBD1,TRBV9,once,TGTGCCAGCACCTCGGGGGACAGGTTTCAAGAGACCCAGTACTTC,CASTSGDRFQETQYF
TRBJ2-1,TRBD2,TRBV27,few,TGTGCCAGCAGTCAGCGGGAGTTTACTGAGCAGTTCTTC,CASSQREFTEQFF
TRBJ2-6,-,TRBV7-9,few,TGTGCCAGCAGCCCGGGCGGCGCGGGTGGGGCCAACGTCCTGACTTTC,CASSPGGAGGANVLTF
TRBJ2-1,-,TRBV28,few,TGTGCCAGCAGTTTTGGAGACAGTAGCTCCTACAATGAGCAGTTCTTC,CASSFGDSSSYNEQFF
TRBJ2-1,TRBD2,TRBV4-3,-,TGCGCCAGCAGCCAAGTGGGCCAGCGGGGGCACAATGAGCAGTTCTTC,CASSQVGQRGHNEQFF
TRBJ2-1,TRBD2,TRBV5-1,-,TGCGCCAGCAGCTTAGGGCCTAGCGGGAATGAGCAGTTCTTC,CASSLGPSGNEQFF
TRBJ2-2,-,TRBV7-3,few,TGTGCCAGCAGCTTAACTAGCGACTACACCGGGGAGCTGTTTTTT,CASSLTSDYTGELFF
TRBJ1-2,-,TRBV7-9,few,TGTGCCAGCAGCTTAGGAACAGGGAACTATGGCTACACCTTC,CASSLGTGNYGYTF
TRBJ2-1,TRBD2,TRBV9,-,TGTGCCAGCAGCCCATATAGCGGGAGGGCCTTAGGCGATGAGCAGTTCTTC,CASSPYSGRALGDEQFF
TRBJ1-1,TRBD1,TRBV2,few,TGTGCCGGTCAGACAGGGACCATGAACACTGAAGCTTTCTTT,CAGQTGTMNTEAFF
TRBJ1-1,TRBD1,TRBV2,-,TGTGCCAGCCTCAGACAGGGAGCTACTGAAGCTTTCTTT,CASLRQGATEAFF
TRBJ2-1,-,TRBV19,few,TGTGCCAGTAGTCCAGCGGAGGGCTCCTACAATGAGCAGTTCTTC,CASSPAEGSYNEQFF
TRBJ2-3,-,TRBV6-5,few,TGTGCCAGCAGTCCCAACACAGATACGCAGTATTTT,CASSPNTDTQYF
TRBJ2-2,TRBD2,TRBV7-3,-,TGTGCCAGCAGCTTGGGACTAGACTGGGACACCGGGGAGCTGTTTTTT,CASSLGLDWDTGELFF
TRBJ2-5,TRBD2,TRBV29-1,-,TGCAGCGTTCTCTCTAGCGGGAGGGCCGATCGGGAGACCCAGTACTTC,CSVLSSGRADRETQYF
TRBJ2-7,-,TRBV2,-,TGTGCCAGCAGTGATGGCGGAACCTACGAGCAGTACTTC,CASSDGGTYEQYF
TRBJ1-5,-,TRBV25-1,few,TGTGCCAGCAGTGGACAGCCTAATCAGCCCCAGCATTTT,CASSGQPNQPQHF
TRBJ2-2,-,TRBV23-1,few,TGCGCCAGCAGTTACCCCCGGGAGTTTTCGAACACCGGGGAGCTGTTTTTT,CASSYPREFSNTGELFF